This T cell receptor (beta chain) was identified in a study of blood T cell repertoires in COVID-19. Study background: Samples of COVID-19 (acute and convalescent) were obtained from the United States, Italy and Spain. PBMCs, B-cell-depleted T cells, or T cells were the source of the cDNA or gDNA that made up the material.

In the original analysis: The authors estimated nucleated cell counts from reference gene primer amplification. Sequenced by immunoSEQ multiplex PCR; TCRdb stores in-frame clones only, minus some. V and J calls and clone size are given by that table; D and trimming were obtained from the DNA. The sample consists of roughly 250,000 clones, around four fifths of them appearing once. Trimming pared 4 bases from V and 0 bases from J, leaving 16 bases between. CDR1 and CDR2 (germline): MNHNS, SASEGT. CDR3 size: 17 residues. This receptor was identified in a woman between 55 and 75 years old with active or convalescent COVID-19. The chain carries TRBV6-1 and TRBJ1-5, with D possibly being TRBD1 (6 bases). The sample was peripheral blood. For the CDR3, the DNA is TGTGCCAGCAGTGGCATCTTCGGGGGGGCTAGCAATCAGCCCCAGCATTTT. It is translated as CASSGIFGGASNQPQHF.